The entry below gives a single T cell receptor beta chain sequence along with its context. This CDR3 region has 14 residues. V lost 3 bases to trimming and J lost 4 bases, with 15 bases between them. Germline V gives CDR1 DFQATT, CDR2 SNEGSKA (reference sequence). Each CDR3 protein is one row after TCRdb ran MiXCR on the RT-PCR reads. The data show about 680,000 distinct CDR3 sequences, around 14% seen once. The TCR was taken from a female donor in good health, serving as a healthy control. The chain combines TRBV20-1 with TRBJ2-5; TRBD1 is a possible D gene (5 bases). The sequencing input was memory CD4+ T cells from blood. CDR3: CSARSFSQGETQYF. In nucleotides, the CDR3 is TGCAGTGCTAGGTCGTTTTCGCAGGGAGAGACCCAGTACTTC.